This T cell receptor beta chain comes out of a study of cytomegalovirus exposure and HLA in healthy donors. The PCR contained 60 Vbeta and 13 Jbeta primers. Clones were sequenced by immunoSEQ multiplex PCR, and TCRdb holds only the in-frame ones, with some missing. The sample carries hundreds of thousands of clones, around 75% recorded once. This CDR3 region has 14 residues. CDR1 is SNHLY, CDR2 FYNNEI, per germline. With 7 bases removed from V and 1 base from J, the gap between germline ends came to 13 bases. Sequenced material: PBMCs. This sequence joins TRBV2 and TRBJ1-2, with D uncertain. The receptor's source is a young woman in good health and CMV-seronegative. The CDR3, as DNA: TGTGCCAGCAACCAAGGAGGATTTAACTATGGCTACACCTTC. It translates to CASNQGGFNYGYTF.